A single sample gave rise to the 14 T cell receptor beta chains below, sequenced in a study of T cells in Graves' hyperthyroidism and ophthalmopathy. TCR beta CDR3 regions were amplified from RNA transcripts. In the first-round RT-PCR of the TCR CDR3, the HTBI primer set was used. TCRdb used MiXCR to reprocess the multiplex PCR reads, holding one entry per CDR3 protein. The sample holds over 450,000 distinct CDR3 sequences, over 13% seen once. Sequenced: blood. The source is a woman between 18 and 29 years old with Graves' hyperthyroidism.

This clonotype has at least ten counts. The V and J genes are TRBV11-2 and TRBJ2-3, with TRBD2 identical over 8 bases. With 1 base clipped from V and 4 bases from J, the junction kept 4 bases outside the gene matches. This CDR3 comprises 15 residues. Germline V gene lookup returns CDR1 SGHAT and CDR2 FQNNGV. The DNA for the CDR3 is TGTGCCAGCAGCTTAGCGGGAGGGCCCCCAGATACGCAGTATTTT. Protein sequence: CASSLAGGPPDTQYF.

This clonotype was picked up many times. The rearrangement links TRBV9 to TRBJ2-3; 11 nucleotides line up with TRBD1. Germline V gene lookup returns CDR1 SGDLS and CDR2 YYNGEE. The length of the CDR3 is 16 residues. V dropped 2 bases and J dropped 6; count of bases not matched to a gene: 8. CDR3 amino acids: CASSVGTGGGVDTQYF. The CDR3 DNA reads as TGTGCCAGCAGCGTCGGGACAGGGGGAGGTGTGGATACGCAGTATTTT.

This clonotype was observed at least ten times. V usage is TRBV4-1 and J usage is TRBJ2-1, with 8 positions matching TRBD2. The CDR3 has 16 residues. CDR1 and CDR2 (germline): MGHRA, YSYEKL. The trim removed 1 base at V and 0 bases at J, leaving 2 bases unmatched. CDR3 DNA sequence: TGCGCCAGCAGCCAAGTCCGGGAGGGCTCCTACAATGAGCAGTTCTTC. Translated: CASSQVREGSYNEQFF.

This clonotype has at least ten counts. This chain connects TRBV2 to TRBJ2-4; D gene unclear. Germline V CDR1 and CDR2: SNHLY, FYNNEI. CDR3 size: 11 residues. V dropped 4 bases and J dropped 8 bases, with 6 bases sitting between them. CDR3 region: CASSGFDIQYF. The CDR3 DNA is TGTGCCAGCAGTGGGTTTGACATTCAGTACTTC.

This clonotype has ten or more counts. CDR3 in amino acids: CASSPSGGGAGELFF. The DNA of the CDR3 is TGTGCCAGCAGCCCCAGCGGGGGCGGCGCCGGGGAGCTGTTTTTT. The rearrangement uses TRBV7-8 and TRBJ2-2, with 8 bases aligning to TRBD2. CDR3 length: 15 amino acids. In germline, CDR1 is SGHVS, CDR2 FQNEAQ. The ends lost 5 bases at V and 6 bases at J; junction bases unmatched: 8. The full variable domain, rest sourced from reference TRBV7-8 and TRBJ2-2, is GAGVSQSPRYKVAKRGQDVALRCDPISGHVSLFWYQQALGQGPEFLTYFQNEAQLDKSGLPSDRFFAERPEGSVSTLKIQRTQQEDSAVYLCASSPSGGGAGELFFGEGSRLTVL.

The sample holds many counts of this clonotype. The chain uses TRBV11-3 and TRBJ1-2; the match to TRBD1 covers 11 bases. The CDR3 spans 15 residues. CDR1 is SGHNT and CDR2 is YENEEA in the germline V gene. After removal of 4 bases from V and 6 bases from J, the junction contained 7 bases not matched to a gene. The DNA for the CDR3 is TGTGCCAGCAGCTATCCGGGACAGGGGGTAGATGGCTACACCTTC. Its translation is CASSYPGQGVDGYTF.

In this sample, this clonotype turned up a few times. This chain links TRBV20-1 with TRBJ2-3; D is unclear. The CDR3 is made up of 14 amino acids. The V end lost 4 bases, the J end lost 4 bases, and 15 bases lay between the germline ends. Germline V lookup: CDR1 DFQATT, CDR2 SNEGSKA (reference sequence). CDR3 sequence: CSAKHNIRADTQYF. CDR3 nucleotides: TGCAGTGCTAAGCACAACATACGCGCAGATACGCAGTATTTT.

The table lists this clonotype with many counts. The chain's CDR3 is CASSPRVSRATNEKLFF. In nucleotides, the CDR3 is TGTGCCAGCAGCCCGCGCGTCTCTAGAGCAACTAATGAAAAACTGTTTTTT. The chain links TRBV11-1 to TRBJ1-4; D is uncertain. V was shortened by 5 bases and J by 0 bases, with 16 bases between the two germline ends. Germline V gene sequence: CDR1 SGHAT, CDR2 FQDESV (reference sequence). The CDR3 is made up of 17 amino acids.

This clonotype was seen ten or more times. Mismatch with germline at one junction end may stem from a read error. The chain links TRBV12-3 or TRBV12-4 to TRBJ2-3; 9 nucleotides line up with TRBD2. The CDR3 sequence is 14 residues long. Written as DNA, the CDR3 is TGCGCCAGCAGCTTGACTAGCGGAACAGATACGCAGTATTTT. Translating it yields CASSLTSGTDTQYF.

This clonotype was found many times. CDR3 bases: TGTGCCAGCAGTTTATCAGCGCGCCGGGTAGGTATGAACACTGAAGCTTTCTTT. It translates to CASSLSARRVGMNTEAFF. The gene calls are TRBV27 and TRBJ1-1; D call uncertain. Between the trimmed V and J ends, which lost 0 bases and 0 bases, there was a span of 17 bases. The CDR3 length is 18 residues. The germline gives CDR1 MNHEY, CDR2 SMNVEV (reference sequence).

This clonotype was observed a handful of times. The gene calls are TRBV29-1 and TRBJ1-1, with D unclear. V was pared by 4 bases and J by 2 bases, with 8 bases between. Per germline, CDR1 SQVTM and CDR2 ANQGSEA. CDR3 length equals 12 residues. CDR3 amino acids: CSVVWGNTEAFF. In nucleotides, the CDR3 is TGCAGCGTTGTCTGGGGAAACACTGAAGCTTTCTTT. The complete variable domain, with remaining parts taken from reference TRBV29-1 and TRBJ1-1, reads SAVISQKPSRDICQRGTSLTIQCQVDSQVTMMFWYRQQPGQSLTLIATANQGSEATYESGFVIDKFPISRPNLTFSTLTVSNMSPEDSSIYLCSVVWGNTEAFFGQGTRLTVV.

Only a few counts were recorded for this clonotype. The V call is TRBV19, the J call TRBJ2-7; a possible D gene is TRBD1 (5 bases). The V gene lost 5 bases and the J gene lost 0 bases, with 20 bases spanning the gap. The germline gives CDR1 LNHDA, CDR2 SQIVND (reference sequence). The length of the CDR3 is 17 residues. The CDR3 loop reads CASSSNSGPPYSYEQYF. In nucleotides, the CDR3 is TGTGCCAGTAGTTCCAATTCAGGGCCCCCCTACTCCTACGAGCAGTACTTC.

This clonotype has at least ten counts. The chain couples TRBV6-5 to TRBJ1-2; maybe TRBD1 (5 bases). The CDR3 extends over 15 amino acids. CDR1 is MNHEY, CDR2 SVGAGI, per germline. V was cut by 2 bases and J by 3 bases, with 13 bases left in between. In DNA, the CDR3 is TGTGCCAGCAGTTACGGGACTCCCATAGACTATGGCTACACCTTC. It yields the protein CASSYGTPIDYGYTF.

This CDR3 is CASTWWDRNTGELFF. The DNA of the CDR3 is TGCGCCAGCACCTGGTGGGACCGTAACACCGGGGAGCTGTTTTTT. V usage is TRBV4-1 and J usage is TRBJ2-2, with D perhaps being TRBD1 or TRBD2 (5 bases each). CDR3 length equals 15 residues. The V gene's germline CDR1 is MGHRA and CDR2 YSYEKL. Trimming pared 7 bases from V and 2 bases from J, leaving 14 bases between.